A selection of T cell receptor beta chains follows, all from one sample in a study of blood T cell repertoires in COVID-19. Clones were read by immunoSEQ multiplex PCR, and TCRdb kept only the in-frame ones, dropping some. The sample has 150,000 or so clones, about 80% seen once. Material for sequencing was peripheral blood. These receptors came from a man in his 60s with acute or convalescent COVID-19. Both conserved end residues are part of each CDR3. Fields, in order: J gene, V gene, clone size, CDR3 protein. Size tells how often a clone was seen (once, few, many) or the class of an expanded clone, and some rows leave it out.

J gene: TRBJ2-1; V gene: TRBV9; clone size: -; CDR3 protein: CASSVVTGAYNEQFF
J gene: TRBJ1-2; V gene: TRBV5-4; clone size: -; CDR3 protein: CASSTSTGGGYTF
J gene: TRBJ1-6; V gene: TRBV6-5; clone size: -; CDR3 protein: CASRSDSAYNSPLHF
J gene: TRBJ1-5; V gene: TRBV6-2/TRBV6-3; clone size: -; CDR3 protein: CASSSPGQGRNNQPQHF
J gene: TRBJ1-1; V gene: TRBV29-1; clone size: -; CDR3 protein: CSAQGGDRSAEAFF
J gene: TRBJ2-5; V gene: TRBV7-2; clone size: -; CDR3 protein: CASSLSTTQETQYF
J gene: TRBJ1-1; V gene: TRBV28; clone size: -; CDR3 protein: CASKRQGAYTEAFF
J gene: TRBJ2-7; V gene: TRBV19; clone size: -; CDR3 protein: CASSIYGGGDEQYF
J gene: TRBJ1-1; V gene: TRBV20-1; clone size: -; CDR3 protein: CSAREQGEAFF
J gene: TRBJ2-7; V gene: TRBV7-3; clone size: -; CDR3 protein: CASSLGLAGQGQYF
J gene: TRBJ2-7; V gene: TRBV7-9; clone size: many; CDR3 protein: CASSFDRDEQYF
J gene: TRBJ2-6; V gene: TRBV6-2/TRBV6-3; clone size: -; CDR3 protein: CASSSSGAGANVLTF
J gene: TRBJ2-7; V gene: TRBV7-9; clone size: -; CDR3 protein: CASTKTDTEQYF
J gene: TRBJ2-4; V gene: TRBV3-1/TRBV3-2; clone size: -; CDR3 protein: CASSQDPLGLLAKNIQYF
J gene: TRBJ1-6; V gene: TRBV27; clone size: -; CDR3 protein: CASSMSGTGFPLHF
J gene: TRBJ1-5; V gene: TRBV19; clone size: once; CDR3 protein: CASSIDGADQPQHF
J gene: TRBJ1-6; V gene: TRBV6-5; clone size: few; CDR3 protein: CASSYGLYNSPLHF
J gene: TRBJ2-7; V gene: TRBV6-5; clone size: -; CDR3 protein: CASSYSLGQSYEQYF
J gene: TRBJ2-7; V gene: TRBV28; clone size: -; CDR3 protein: CASKPGTVSYEQYF
J gene: TRBJ1-2; V gene: TRBV10-3; clone size: -; CDR3 protein: CAISPGQQEYGYTF
J gene: TRBJ1-2; V gene: TRBV19; clone size: -; CDR3 protein: CASSTQGAGGYTF
J gene: TRBJ2-7; V gene: TRBV6-1; clone size: -; CDR3 protein: CASSEPGGARAYEQYF
J gene: TRBJ2-5; V gene: TRBV18; clone size: -; CDR3 protein: CASSPRQGDQETQYF
J gene: TRBJ2-6; V gene: TRBV9; clone size: -; CDR3 protein: CASSVETAGANVLTF
J gene: TRBJ1-2; V gene: TRBV25-1; clone size: few; CDR3 protein: CASSSPSYGYTF
J gene: TRBJ1-2; V gene: TRBV5-6; clone size: -; CDR3 protein: CASSPTNYGYTF
J gene: TRBJ2-7; V gene: TRBV4-1; clone size: few; CDR3 protein: CASSQPGGLYEQYF
J gene: TRBJ1-1; V gene: TRBV5-1; clone size: -; CDR3 protein: CASSLGGKNGAEAFF
J gene: TRBJ2-2; V gene: TRBV6-2/TRBV6-3; clone size: few; CDR3 protein: CASSPGQGTLLSNTGELFF
J gene: TRBJ2-7; V gene: TRBV3-1/TRBV3-2; clone size: -; CDR3 protein: CASKRQGPYEQYF
J gene: TRBJ1-5; V gene: TRBV6-5; clone size: -; CDR3 protein: CATSGQPNQPQHF
J gene: TRBJ2-1; V gene: TRBV4-2; clone size: -; CDR3 protein: CASSQETSGGSNEQFF
J gene: TRBJ1-2; V gene: TRBV29-1; clone size: -; CDR3 protein: CSVWDRTGPYGYTF
J gene: TRBJ1-5; V gene: TRBV6-6; clone size: -; CDR3 protein: CASSRGGGANQPQHF
J gene: TRBJ2-4; V gene: TRBV29-1; clone size: -; CDR3 protein: CSVEGGAPDIQYF
J gene: TRBJ2-7; V gene: TRBV28; clone size: few; CDR3 protein: CASSPRVPPYEQYF
J gene: TRBJ2-5; V gene: TRBV7-9; clone size: -; CDR3 protein: CASSLGGGAEETQYF
J gene: TRBJ1-2; V gene: TRBV6-2/TRBV6-3; clone size: -; CDR3 protein: CASSGTGDYGYTF
J gene: TRBJ1-2; V gene: TRBV10-3; clone size: -; CDR3 protein: CAISGTSGDYGYTF
J gene: TRBJ2-7; V gene: TRBV4-3; clone size: -; CDR3 protein: CASSQGIGRGDEQYF
J gene: TRBJ1-6; V gene: TRBV27; clone size: -; CDR3 protein: CASSPQGQGLYSPLHF
J gene: TRBJ1-5; V gene: TRBV5-8; clone size: -; CDR3 protein: CASSLEVSTGGNQPQHF
J gene: TRBJ2-3; V gene: TRBV10-3; clone size: -; CDR3 protein: CAISERTGGTDTQYF
J gene: TRBJ2-5; V gene: TRBV19; clone size: -; CDR3 protein: CASSSGEATQYF
J gene: TRBJ2-7; V gene: TRBV5-1; clone size: -; CDR3 protein: CASSQGDRAHEQYF
J gene: TRBJ1-2; V gene: TRBV7-3; clone size: -; CDR3 protein: CASSFSGGYGYTF
J gene: TRBJ1-2; V gene: TRBV4-2; clone size: -; CDR3 protein: CASSQDLSVPYGYTF
J gene: TRBJ2-6; V gene: TRBV27; clone size: once; CDR3 protein: CASGMEVGTGYVGRSGANVLTF
J gene: TRBJ1-2; V gene: TRBV9; clone size: few; CDR3 protein: CASSSINRGSEGYTF
J gene: TRBJ2-1; V gene: TRBV9; clone size: -; CDR3 protein: CASSLRPNGNEQFF
J gene: TRBJ1-6; V gene: TRBV12-3/TRBV12-4; clone size: -; CDR3 protein: CASSLWEESPLHF
J gene: TRBJ2-5; V gene: TRBV10-2; clone size: -; CDR3 protein: CASRLAGGQETQYF
J gene: TRBJ1-5; V gene: TRBV18; clone size: -; CDR3 protein: CASSQKGAHQPQHF
J gene: TRBJ1-1; V gene: TRBV3-1/TRBV3-2; clone size: -; CDR3 protein: CASSQEAGEAFF
J gene: TRBJ2-1; V gene: TRBV4-1; clone size: -; CDR3 protein: CASSQLQGFDNEQFF
J gene: TRBJ2-2; V gene: TRBV7-9; clone size: -; CDR3 protein: CASSFAANTGELFF
J gene: TRBJ2-3; V gene: TRBV12-5; clone size: -; CDR3 protein: CASGARPGQGPDTQYF
J gene: TRBJ2-5; V gene: TRBV18; clone size: -; CDR3 protein: CASSPIQGSQETQYF
J gene: TRBJ2-1; V gene: TRBV7-9; clone size: once; CDR3 protein: CASSLGSGGAVGEQFF
J gene: TRBJ2-7; V gene: TRBV3-1/TRBV3-2; clone size: -; CDR3 protein: CASSRRQSEQYF